Listed below are T cell receptor beta chains from one sample, sequenced in a study of CD8 T cells in Susac syndrome. Via MiXCR, TCRdb re-called the immunoSEQ multiplex PCR reads, giving one row per CDR3 protein. The table has roughly 120,000 distinct CDR3 sequences, roughly 94% seen once. Sequenced input: CD4+ T cells from PBMCs. These receptors all come from a human donor with multiple sclerosis. The CDR3 runs from the conserved cysteine through the conserved F or W. The D gene is left open where the match is weak. Where a row states a size, it is once, few, many or the class of an expanded clone; other rows omit it.

cdr3_nt	cdr3_aa	v_call	j_call	clone_size	d_call
TGTGCCAGCTCACCCCCCGGACAACAAGAGACCCAGTACTTC	CASSPPGQQETQYF	TRBV18	TRBJ2-5	.	.
TGCGCCAGCAGCCGGACAGGGGAAGTAAAGACTGAAGCTTTCTTT	CASSRTGEVKTEAFF	TRBV5-1	TRBJ1-1	once	TRBD1
TGTGCCAGTAGTATGGTACGGGACAATCAGCCCCAGCATTTT	CASSMVRDNQPQHF	TRBV19	TRBJ1-5	.	.
TGTGCCAGCCGAAATGCGCGCTCTGGGGCCAACGTCCTGACTTTC	CASRNARSGANVLTF	TRBV6-5	TRBJ2-6	.	.
TGTGCCAGCAGCCGTGGGGGTAAAATATCCTACGAGCAGTACTTC	CASSRGGKISYEQYF	TRBV7-2	TRBJ2-7	.	.
TGTGCCAGCAGTGAAAGGAGGGGTAATGAAAAACTGTTTTTT	CASSERRGNEKLFF	TRBV2	TRBJ1-4	.	.
TGTGCCAGCAGTTACCCTGACAGGGTCTACGAGCAGTACTTC	CASSYPDRVYEQYF	TRBV6-5	TRBJ2-7	.	TRBD1
TGTGCCAGCAGCCTCTTGGGGGTCACTACCGGGGAGCTGTTTTTT	CASSLLGVTTGELFF	TRBV9	TRBJ2-2	.	.
TGTGCCAGCAGTTTGGTGGGACAGGGTGGCTACGAGCAGTACTTC	CASSLVGQGGYEQYF	TRBV27	TRBJ2-7	.	TRBD1
TGTGCCAGCAGTTTATTGGGGTTACAGTATAAGAACACTGAAGCTTTCTTT	CASSLLGLQYKNTEAFF	TRBV27	TRBJ1-1	.	.
TGCAGTGCTGTCATGACTAGCGGGAACTACGAGCAGTACTTC	CSAVMTSGNYEQYF	TRBV20-1	TRBJ2-7	.	TRBD2
TGTGCCAGCAGGCGGACAGTGGGGGAGACCCAGTACTTC	CASRRTVGETQYF	TRBV6-5	TRBJ2-5	.	.
TGCGCCAGCAGCCAAGGACAGGGAAGTTCCTCCTATAATTCACCCCTCCACTTT	CASSQGQGSSSYNSPLHF	TRBV4-1	TRBJ1-6	.	TRBD1
TGTGCCTGGAGTGCGCTACAGGGGGATCAGCCCCAGCATTTT	CAWSALQGDQPQHF	TRBV30	TRBJ1-5	.	TRBD1
TGCAGCGTTGTTAGCGGGAGGGTCATCAATGAGCAGTTCTTC	CSVVSGRVINEQFF	TRBV29-1	TRBJ2-1	.	TRBD2
TGTGCCAGCAGCCCCAGGACAGGGAAAGAGACCCAGTACTTC	CASSPRTGKETQYF	TRBV14	TRBJ2-5	.	TRBD1
TGCAGTGTTTCAGGAACCCCCTCCTACAATGAGCAGTTCTTC	CSVSGTPSYNEQFF	TRBV20-1	TRBJ2-1	.	.
TGTGCCAGCAGTCCCGGACAGGGGGTGCCGAGCTACACCTTC	CASSPGQGVPSYTF	TRBV7-8	TRBJ1-2	.	TRBD1
TGTGCCAGCTCTTTTTCCGGGACAGGGGTCTATGGCTACACCTTC	CASSFSGTGVYGYTF	TRBV18	TRBJ1-2	.	TRBD1
TGCGCCAGCAGCCCCGCGGACAGGGGCGGCCGTGTTACGCAGTATTTT	CASSPADRGGRVTQYF	TRBV5-1	TRBJ2-3	.	TRBD1
TGTGCCAGCAGCGCTTCGGGGACAGGAGGGGTAGGGACTATTGGCTACACCTTC	CASSASGTGGVGTIGYTF	TRBV9	TRBJ1-2	once	TRBD1
TGTGCCAGCAGCTTATCAGGGGCCGGCAATCAGCCCCAGCATTTT	CASSLSGAGNQPQHF	TRBV5-6	TRBJ1-5	.	.
TGTGCCAGCAGTTCCCAGAATCAGCCCCAGCATTTT	CASSSQNQPQHF	TRBV6-2/TRBV6-3	TRBJ1-5	.	.
TGTGCCAGCTCAACTTACAGGGGCGAGGACACCGGGGAGCTGTTTTTT	CASSTYRGEDTGELFF	TRBV18	TRBJ2-2	.	TRBD1
TGTGCCAGTAAAGGTGTTTTTACGTACCAAGAGACCCAGTACTTC	CASKGVFTYQETQYF	TRBV27	TRBJ2-5	.	.
TGCAGCGGTCGGGGGGGGATCACAGATACGCAGTATTTT	CSGRGGITDTQYF	TRBV29-1	TRBJ2-3	.	TRBD2
TGTGCCAGCAGTGAAGAAGGACATCTGTTAGCCAAAAACATTCAGTACTTC	CASSEEGHLLAKNIQYF	TRBV25-1	TRBJ2-4	.	.